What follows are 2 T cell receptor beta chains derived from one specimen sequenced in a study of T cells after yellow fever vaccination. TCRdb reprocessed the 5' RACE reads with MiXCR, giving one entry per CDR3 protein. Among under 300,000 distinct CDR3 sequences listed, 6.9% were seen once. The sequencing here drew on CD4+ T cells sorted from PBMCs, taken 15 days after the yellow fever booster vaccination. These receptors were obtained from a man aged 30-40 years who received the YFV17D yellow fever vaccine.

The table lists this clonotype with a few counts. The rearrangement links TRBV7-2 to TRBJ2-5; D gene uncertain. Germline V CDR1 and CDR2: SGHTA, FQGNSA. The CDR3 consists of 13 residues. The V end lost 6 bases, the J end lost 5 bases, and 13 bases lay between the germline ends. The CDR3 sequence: CASSSQADETQYF. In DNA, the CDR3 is TGTGCCAGCAGTTCGCAGGCTGACGAGACCCAGTACTTC.

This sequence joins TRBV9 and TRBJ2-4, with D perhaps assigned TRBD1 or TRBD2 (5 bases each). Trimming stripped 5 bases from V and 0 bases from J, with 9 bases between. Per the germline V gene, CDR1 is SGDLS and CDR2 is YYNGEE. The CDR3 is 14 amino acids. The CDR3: CASSLGTAKNIQYF. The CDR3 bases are TGTGCCAGCAGTCTAGGGACAGCCAAAAACATTCAGTACTTC.